This T cell receptor (beta chain) is drawn from a study of T cell clones after liver transplantation. Study details: HCV positivity affected three of eight recipients; the rest lacked autoimmune or viral indications. At least one year of complete immunosuppression withdrawal without enzymes over twice normal defined tolerance. Samples came pre-transplant, pre-randomization before withdrawal, and post-randomization after withdrawal ended. General study findings and limits: Circulating graft-donor-reactive CD4 TCRbeta sequences fell significantly post-transplant in 5 of 8 subjects.

Comments on this clone: Its antigen is as yet unknown.

This table comes from immunoSEQ multiplex PCR, and its TCRdb copy is limited to in-frame clones, with some not included. The sample carries over 50,000 clones, approximately 84% recorded once. Trimming took 4 bases from V and 4 from J; bases not matched to a gene: 14. Germline values: CDR1 SGDLS, CDR2 YYNGEE. CDR3 length: 17 residues. The TCR comes from a human donor who received a liver transplant. The J gene is TRBJ1-2, the V gene TRBV9, with 9 bases aligning to TRBD1. Sequences were derived from CD4+ T cells from blood, sampled before liver transplant. CDR3 region: CASSLRGSTGGSYGYTF. DNA of the CDR3: TGTGCCAGCAGCCTCAGAGGAAGCACAGGGGGCAGCTATGGCTACACCTTC.